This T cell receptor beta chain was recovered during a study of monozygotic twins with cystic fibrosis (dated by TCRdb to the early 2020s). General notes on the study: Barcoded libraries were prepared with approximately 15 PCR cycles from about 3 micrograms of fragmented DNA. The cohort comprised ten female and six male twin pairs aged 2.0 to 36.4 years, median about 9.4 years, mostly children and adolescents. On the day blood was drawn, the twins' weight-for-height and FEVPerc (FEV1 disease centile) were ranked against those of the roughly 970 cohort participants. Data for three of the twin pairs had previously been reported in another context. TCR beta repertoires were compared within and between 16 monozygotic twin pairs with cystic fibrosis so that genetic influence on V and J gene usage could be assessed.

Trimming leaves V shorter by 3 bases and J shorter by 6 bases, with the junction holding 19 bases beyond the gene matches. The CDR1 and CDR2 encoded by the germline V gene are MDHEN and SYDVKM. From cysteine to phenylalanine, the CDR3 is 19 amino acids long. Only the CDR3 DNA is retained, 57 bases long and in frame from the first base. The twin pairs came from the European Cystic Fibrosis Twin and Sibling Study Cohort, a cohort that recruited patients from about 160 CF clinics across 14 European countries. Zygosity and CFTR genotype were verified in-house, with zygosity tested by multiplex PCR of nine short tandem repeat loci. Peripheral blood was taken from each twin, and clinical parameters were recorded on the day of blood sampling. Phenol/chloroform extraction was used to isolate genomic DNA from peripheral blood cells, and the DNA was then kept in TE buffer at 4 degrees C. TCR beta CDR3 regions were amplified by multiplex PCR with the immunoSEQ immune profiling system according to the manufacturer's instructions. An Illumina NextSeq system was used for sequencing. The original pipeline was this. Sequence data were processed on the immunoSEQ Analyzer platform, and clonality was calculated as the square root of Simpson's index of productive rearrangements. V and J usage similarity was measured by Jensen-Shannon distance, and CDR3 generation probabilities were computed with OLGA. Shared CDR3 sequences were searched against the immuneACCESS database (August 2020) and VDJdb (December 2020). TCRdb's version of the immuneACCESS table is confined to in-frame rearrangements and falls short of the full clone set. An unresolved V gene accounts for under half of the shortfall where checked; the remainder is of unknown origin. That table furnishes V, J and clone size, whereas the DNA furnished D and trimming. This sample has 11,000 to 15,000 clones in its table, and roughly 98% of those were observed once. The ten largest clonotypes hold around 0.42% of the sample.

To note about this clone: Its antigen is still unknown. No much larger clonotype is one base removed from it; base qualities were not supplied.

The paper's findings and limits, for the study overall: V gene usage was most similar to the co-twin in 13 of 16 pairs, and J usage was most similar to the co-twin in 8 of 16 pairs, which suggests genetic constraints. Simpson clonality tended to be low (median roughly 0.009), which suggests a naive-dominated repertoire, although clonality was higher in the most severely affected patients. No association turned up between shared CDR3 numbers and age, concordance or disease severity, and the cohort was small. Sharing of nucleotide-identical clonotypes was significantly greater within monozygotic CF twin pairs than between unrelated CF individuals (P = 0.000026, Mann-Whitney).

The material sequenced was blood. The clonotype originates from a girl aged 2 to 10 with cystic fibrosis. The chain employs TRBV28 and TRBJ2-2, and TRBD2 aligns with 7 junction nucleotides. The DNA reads TGTGCCAGCAGTTTCTCCCCTTCTGGGAGGGCGTATCGTCCCGGGGAGCTGTTTTTT. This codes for CASSFSPSGRAYRPGELFF.